This TCR beta chain appears in the sequencing data of a study of blood T cell repertoires in COVID-19. Method: immunoSEQ multiplex PCR; TCRdb's copy keeps in-frame clones and lacks some. The sample holds approximately 220,000 clones, about four fifths seen once. V was cut by 6 bases and J by 9 bases, with 17 bases left in between. The CDR3 contains 13 residues. From germline, CDR1 is WSHSY and CDR2 SAAADI. The TCR was taken from a woman older than 75 with acute or convalescent COVID-19. Sequencing used peripheral blood. The chain joins TRBV10-2 to TRBJ2-5, with D uncertain. In DNA form, the CDR3 reads TGCGCCAGCAGGGAGCAGGTTTCGATAGCCCAGTACTTC. Amino acid sequence: CASREQVSIAQYF.